Shown below are 18 T cell receptor beta chains from a single sample sequenced in a study of memory CD8 T cells in hepatitis C reinfection. Described time point: pre-reinfection, 55 to 20 weeks before reinfection detection. No in vitro expansion preceded TCR sequencing of the sorted cells. Repertoires were generated with immunoSEQ multiplex PCR, while TCRdb's copy carries only in-frame clones and drops some. The repertoire holds 40,000 to 60,000 clones, with just under 90% as singletons. The sample was naive CD8+ T cells sorted from blood. The receptor source for this set is a man between 18 and 35 years old with hepatitis C virus infection.

The genes are TRBV27 and TRBJ2-1; 10 positions match TRBD2. CDR3 length: 14 amino acids. After removal of 5 bases from V and 5 bases from J, the junction contained 3 bases not matched to a gene. CDR1 MNHEY and CDR2 SMNVEV come from the germline V gene (reference sequence). Written as DNA, the CDR3 is TGTGCCAGCAGTCCAGCGGGGGGGCACAATGAGCAGTTCTTC. Translation: CASSPAGGHNEQFF.

The chain carries TRBV6-1 and TRBJ1-1; D might be TRBD1 (6 bases). The CDR3 has 13 amino acids. Germline CDR1 reads MNHNS; CDR2 reads SASEGT. With 9 bases removed from V and 0 bases from J, the gap between germline ends came to 11 bases. CDR3 bases: TGTGCCAGTAGGACAGCTCTGAACACTGAAGCTTTCTTT. Translated: CASRTALNTEAFF.

This chain links TRBV19 with TRBJ2-7, with 12 positions matching TRBD2. Trimming at V came to 5 bases and at J to 5 bases, leaving 10 bases not matched to a gene. The length of the CDR3 is 16 residues. CDR1 and CDR2 from the germline V gene are LNHDA and SQIVND (reference sequence). CDR3 coding DNA: TGTGCCAGTAGTCGACTAGCGGGAGACTTCGTGGACGAGCAGTACTTC. This sequence encodes CASSRLAGDFVDEQYF.

The chain links TRBV13 to TRBJ2-1; 10 nucleotides line up with TRBD1. Losses at the gene ends were 5 bases for V and 5 bases for J; bases not matched to a gene: 12. Germline assignment: CDR1 PRHDT and CDR2 FYEKMQ (reference sequence). This CDR3 comprises 17 residues. The CDR3 sequence is CASSPTTGGNADNEQFF. The CDR3 region has the DNA TGTGCCAGCAGCCCGACGACAGGGGGCAACGCTGACAATGAGCAGTTCTTC.

The rearrangement uses TRBV7-2 and TRBJ2-1, with a tentative D call TRBD1 (6 bases). This CDR3 is 18 amino acids long. V lost 5 bases and J 8 bases, leaving 28 bases between the germline ends. From germline, CDR1 is SGHTA and CDR2 FQGNSA. The CDR3 sequence: CASSPTPAGTSGSDEQFF. The CDR3 DNA reads TGTGCCAGCAGCCCTACCCCCGCCGGGACATCAGGTAGCGATGAGCAGTTCTTC.

V usage is TRBV28 and J usage is TRBJ2-7, with 7 bases fitting TRBD1. Trimming removed 3 bases from V and 3 bases from J; junction bases left unmatched: 2. Germline V gene sequence: CDR1 MDHEN, CDR2 SYDVKM. The CDR3 totals 13 residues. CDR3 loop: CASSLGTDYEQYF. The CDR3 DNA reads TGTGCCAGCAGTTTGGGGACAGACTACGAGCAGTACTTC.

This chain connects TRBV15 to TRBJ1-5, with a weak D call TRBD1 (6 bases). CDR3 size: 17 residues. V was trimmed by 1 base and J by 7 bases, leaving 20 bases between them. CDR1 is LNHNV, CDR2 YYDKDF, per germline (reference sequence). CDR3 sequence (DNA): TGTGCCACCAGCAGAGCTCCCTCCGGACAGCAAGGGCAGCCCCAGCATTTT. It is translated as CATSRAPSGQQGQPQHF. The complete variable domain, with remaining parts taken from reference TRBV15 and TRBJ1-5, reads DAMVIQNPRYQVTQFGKPVTLSCSQTLNHNVMYWYQQKSSQAPKLLFHYYDKDFNNEADTPDNFQSRRPNTSFCFLDIRSPGLGDTAMYLCATSRAPSGQQGQPQHFGDGTRLSIL.

DNA for the CDR3: TGTGCCAGCAGCTTCGGGGCTAGCGGGTCCTACAATGAGCAGTTCTTC. Translating gives CASSFGASGSYNEQFF. The chain combines TRBV5-6 with TRBJ2-1, with 8 bases aligning to TRBD2. This CDR3 contains 16 residues. V lost 2 bases, J lost 1 base, and 5 bases stayed unmatched. CDR1 and CDR2 (germline): SGHDT, YYEEEE.

The chain carries TRBV15 and TRBJ1-2; 7 bases are shared with TRBD1. Germline values: CDR1 LNHNV, CDR2 YYDKDF (reference sequence). The V and J ends lost 9 bases and 3 bases, in that order; junction bases with no gene match: 7. This CDR3 comprises 13 residues. Here the CDR3 DNA reads TGTGCCACTCAAACAGGGGTTGACTATGGCTACACCTTC. This codes for CATQTGVDYGYTF.

V usage is TRBV27 and J usage is TRBJ1-2, with D possibly matching TRBD1 (5 bases). Germline V CDR1 and CDR2: MNHEY, SMNVEV (reference sequence). V was cut by 6 bases and J by 8 bases, with 16 bases left in between. This CDR3 is 13 amino acids long. The CDR3 protein is CASRWTPLGGYTF. The CDR3 DNA reads as TGTGCCAGCAGGTGGACACCCTTGGGGGGCTACACCTTC.

The chain is built from TRBV6-6 and TRBJ1-5; D is unclear. Trimming took off 6 bases at V and 0 bases at J, with 9 bases between the two ends. Germline V CDR1 and CDR2: MNHNY, SVGAGI (reference sequence). The CDR3 has 14 residues. The CDR3: CASSASNSNQPQHF. DNA for the CDR3: TGTGCCAGCAGCGCTAGTAATAGCAATCAGCCCCAGCATTTT.

This chain links TRBV11-2 with TRBJ2-7, with TRBD2 matching 9 bases. The CDR3 length is 15 residues. The V gene's germline CDR1 is SGHAT and CDR2 FQNNGV. The V segment lost 1 base and the J segment 7 bases; nucleotides outside the gene matches: 8. The CDR3 loop is CASSLGGGRAWEQYF. CDR3 in DNA: TGTGCCAGCAGCTTAGGGGGCGGGAGGGCCTGGGAGCAGTACTTC.

This chain links TRBV6-1 with TRBJ2-7; the D is unclear. Trimming took 6 bases from V and 1 from J, leaving 13 bases between them. There are 14 residues in the CDR3. CDR1 MNHNS and CDR2 SASEGT come from the germline V gene. This chain's CDR3 is CASSFSAGSYEQYV. In DNA, the CDR3 is TGTGCCAGCAGCTTTTCAGCAGGTTCCTACGAGCAGTACGTC.

The chain joins TRBV28 to TRBJ2-1, with 9 bases lining up with TRBD2. CDR1 and CDR2 from the germline V gene are MDHEN and SYDVKM. Unmatched junction bases numbered 6, after V lost 8 bases and J lost 7 bases. The CDR3 contains 13 residues. The CDR3 is CASGLAGINEQFF. The CDR3 DNA sequence: TGTGCCAGCGGTCTAGCGGGAATAAATGAGCAGTTCTTC.

CDR3 sequence (DNA): TGCGCCAGCAGCCAAGTTCGACAGGGCCACGACGGCTACACCTTC. Its protein product is CASSQVRQGHDGYTF. The chain uses TRBV4-1 and TRBJ1-2; 7 positions match TRBD1. Germline V gene sequence: CDR1 MGHRA, CDR2 YSYEKL. The CDR3 is 15 residues long. J gave up 8 bases and V 1 base, and 10 bases lay outside the gene matches.

This chain connects TRBV10-2 to TRBJ1-5; D may be TRBD1 (5 bases). CDR1 WSHSY and CDR2 SAAADI come from the germline V gene. CDR3 length: 11 amino acids. V dropped 11 bases and J dropped 7 bases, with 12 bases sitting between them. The CDR3 sequence is CAVQGLQPQHF. The DNA of the CDR3 is TGCGCCGTCCAGGGTTTGCAGCCCCAGCATTTT.

This clone was observed a handful of times. The chain has TRBV7-3 and TRBJ1-1, with D perhaps matching TRBD1 (5 bases). The CDR3 loop spans 13 amino acids. V shed 5 bases and J shed 3 bases, with 10 bases lying between them. Germline CDR1 is SGHTA and CDR2 is FQGTGA. Written as DNA, the CDR3 is TGTGCCAGCAGCCGAGGAGGGGACACTGAAGCTTTCTTT. This codes for CASSRGGDTEAFF. Drawing the rest from reference TRBV7-3 and TRBJ1-1, the complete variable domain is GAGVSQTPSNKVTEKGKYVELRCDPISGHTALYWYRQSLGQGPEFLIYFQGTGAADDSGLPNDRFFAVRPEGSVSTLKIQRTERGDSAVYLCASSRGGDTEAFFGQGTRLTVV.

The gene calls are TRBV5-1 and TRBJ2-2; TRBD2 aligns across 8 bases. V lost 5 bases, J lost 8 bases, and 11 bases stayed unmatched. The CDR3 is 15 amino acids. CDR1 and CDR2 from the germline V gene are SGHRS and YFSETQ. Here the CDR3 reads CASRGRRGVEGELFF. CDR3 in DNA: TGCGCCAGCAGGGGTCGGCGGGGGGTGGAGGGGGAGCTGTTTTTT.